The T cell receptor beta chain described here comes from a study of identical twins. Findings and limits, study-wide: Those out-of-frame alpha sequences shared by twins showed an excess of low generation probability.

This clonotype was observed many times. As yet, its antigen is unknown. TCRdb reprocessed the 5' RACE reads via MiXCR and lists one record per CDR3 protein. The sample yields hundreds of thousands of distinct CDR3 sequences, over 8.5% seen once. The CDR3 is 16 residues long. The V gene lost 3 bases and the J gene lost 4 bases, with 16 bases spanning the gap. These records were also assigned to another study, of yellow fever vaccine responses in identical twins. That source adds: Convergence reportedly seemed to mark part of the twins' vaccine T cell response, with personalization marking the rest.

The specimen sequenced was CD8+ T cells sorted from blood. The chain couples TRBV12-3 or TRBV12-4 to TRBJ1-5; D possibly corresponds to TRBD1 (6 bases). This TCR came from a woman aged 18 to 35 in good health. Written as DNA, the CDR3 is TGTGCCAGCAGTTTCAGCCGACAGGCGCGAAATCAGCCCCAGCATTTT. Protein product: CASSFSRQARNQPQHF.